This is a list of T cell receptor beta chains from one sample in a study of T cells in narcolepsy. Here immunoSEQ multiplex PCR was the method, and the copy in TCRdb shows in-frame clones only, minus some. The table has about 40,000 clones, 70% to 90% seen once. Sequenced sample: CD45RA- memory CD4+ T cells from PBMCs. The receptors were gathered from a human donor with narcolepsy. Both conserved end residues are part of each CDR3. D genes are given only for firm matches. Clone size, where shown, is once, few, many, or a class for clones that have expanded.

CASSLVGLRGEQFF TGTGCCAGCAGCTTAGTTGGCCTTAGAGGCGAGCAGTTCTTC . TRBV7-3 . TRBJ2-1
CASKDSGANVLTF TGTGCCAGCAAGGACTCTGGGGCCAACGTCCTGACTTTC . TRBV6-1 . TRBJ2-6
CASSANRVSYNEQFF TGTGCCAGCAGCGCCAACAGGGTTTCCTACAATGAGCAGTTCTTC . TRBV9 . TRBJ2-1
CAWRTAANTEAFF TGTGCCTGGAGAACGGCAGCGAACACTGAAGCTTTCTTT . TRBV30 . TRBJ1-1
CAWSRRDEQFF TGTGCCTGGAGCCGGCGGGATGAGCAGTTCTTC . TRBV30 . TRBJ2-1
CASSPGRGYEQYF TGTGCCAGCTCACCGGGACGAGGCTACGAGCAGTACTTC . TRBV18 . TRBJ2-7
CASGPNRDRDAGELFF TGTGCTAGTGGACCTAACCGGGACAGGGACGCCGGGGAGCTGTTTTTT . TRBV12-5 TRBD1 TRBJ2-2
CASSFGRTGELFF TGTGCCAGCAGCTTCGGGAGAACCGGGGAGCTGTTTTTT . TRBV7-6 . TRBJ2-2
CASSLEGQGRNEQFF TGTGCCAGCAGCTTGGAAGGACAGGGGCGCAATGAGCAGTTCTTC . TRBV5-4 TRBD1 TRBJ2-1
CAISGRDRGTDTQYF TGTGCCATCAGTGGACGGGACAGGGGAACAGATACGCAGTATTTT . TRBV10-3 TRBD1 TRBJ2-3
CASSQSTGVGEAFF TGTGCCAGCAGCCAATCGACAGGGGTTGGTGAAGCTTTCTTT . TRBV4-2 TRBD1 TRBJ1-1
CASSPPGTGNSPLHF TGTGCCAGCAGCCCACCCGGGACAGGGAATTCACCCCTCCACTTT . TRBV7-9 TRBD1 TRBJ1-6
CASATNPGQVYTEAFF TGTGCCAGCGCCACTAATCCGGGACAGGTCTACACTGAAGCTTTCTTT few TRBV27 TRBD1 TRBJ1-1
CASSFGANTEAFF TGTGCCAGCAGCTTCGGGGCGAACACTGAAGCTTTCTTT . TRBV7-3 . TRBJ1-1
CASSQAGGNEQYF TGTGCCAGCAGCCAAGCGGGGGGGAACGAGCAGTACTTC . TRBV14 TRBD2 TRBJ2-7
CASSLAHLYGRDSYEQYF TGTGCCAGCAGCCTGGCTCATCTGTACGGACGGGACTCCTACGAGCAGTACTTC . TRBV5-4 . TRBJ2-7
CSAGGRGGYTF TGCAGCGCCGGAGGTCGCGGTGGCTACACCTTC . TRBV29-1 . TRBJ1-2
CASSMVQPGGNIQYF TGTGCCAGTAGTATGGTACAGCCCGGAGGAAACATTCAGTACTTC once TRBV19 . TRBJ2-4
CASSLGLRDTEAFF TGTGCCAGCAGCTTGGGACTGAGGGACACTGAAGCTTTCTTT few TRBV5-8 . TRBJ1-1
CASSVGGHFSYEQYF TGTGCCAGCAGCGTAGGGGGACACTTCTCCTACGAGCAGTACTTC . TRBV9 . TRBJ2-7
CASSQGGLDGGYTF TGTGCCAGCAGCCAAGGGGGGTTAGATGGTGGCTACACCTTC few TRBV14 . TRBJ1-2
CSGGRGISYTF TGCAGTGGTGGCAGGGGTATAAGCTACACCTTC . TRBV20-1 . TRBJ1-2
CASSLVRNTIYF TGTGCCAGCAGCTTAGTCCGGAACACCATATATTTT . TRBV11-3 . TRBJ1-3
CATNREATNEKLFF TGTGCCACCAACAGGGAAGCAACTAATGAAAAACTGTTTTTT . TRBV6-1 . TRBJ1-4
CASSLDGVNTEAFF TGTGCCAGCTCACTTGACGGGGTGAACACTGAAGCTTTCTTT . TRBV18 . TRBJ1-1
CASSLVIFTDTQYF TGTGCCAGCAGCTTAGTGATTTTCACAGATACGCAGTATTTT . TRBV7-2 . TRBJ2-3
CSVAQVAGGNEQYF TGCAGCGTTGCTCAGGTGGCTGGGGGCAACGAGCAGTACTTC . TRBV29-1 . TRBJ2-7
CASSLELAGAQYF TGCGCCAGCAGCTTGGAATTAGCGGGGGCGCAGTACTTC . TRBV5-1 TRBD2 TRBJ2-4